Here is one TCR beta chain with its context. The antigen it binds to is not known. Base quality data are lacking; no much larger clone is found one base away. Reading the germline V gene gives CDR1 KGHSH and CDR2 LQKENI. The CDR3, from cysteine to phenylalanine, totals 14 residues. Only the CDR3 DNA is retained, 42 bases long and in frame from the first base. V is clipped by 4 bases and J by 3 bases, and the sequence between their germline boundaries is 10 bases long. This record belongs to a study of radiation and T cells in renal cell carcinoma (dated by TCRdb to about 2020). Regarding the complete study: Samples came from a clinical trial, in which primary renal cell carcinomas received 15 Gy stereotactic body radiation therapy followed by nephrectomy 4 weeks later. In total, approximately 53 samples, comprising around 25 tumors and roughly 27 peripheral blood samples, were subjected to TCR beta sequencing. A total of 3.5 million to 4.5 million unique CDR3 nucleotide sequences, encoding 2.5 million to 3 million unique CDR3 amino acid sequences, were found across all 50 or so samples. The study at large found these results: The single-armed trial design could not address effects of radiation dose or scheduling on the TCR repertoire. Because pretreatment tumor biopsies were not available, the study could not determine whether clonotypes were already present within the tumor at baseline. In blood, the top tumor clonotypes increased between baseline and 2 weeks post-radiation and then shrank by 4 weeks, which suggests that tumor-resident clones expanded only transiently. Dynamics of the blood repertoire were not tracked past 4 weeks after treatment.

In the paper's terms, the time point label means: baseline pretreatment blood. This sample's treatment or condition label indicates: 15 Gy SBRT to primary tumor, nephrectomy 4 weeks later. To follow tumor-enriched clonotypes, serial peripheral blood was collected from radiation-treated patients at baseline and at 2 weeks and 4 weeks after SBRT. Every patient had renal cell carcinoma of clear cell pathology. Genomic DNA for TCR sequencing was prepared using the QIAamp DNA Blood Mini Kit (Qiagen). The analyses included only samples that passed all quality control checks. The immunoSEQ kit was used, according to the manufacturer's recommendations, to generate TCR beta libraries from genomic DNA. For library preparation, a first multiplex PCR was performed with proprietary primers, followed by a second PCR in which unique barcodes were added, and bead cleanups were performed after each round. Each sample batch included a kit-provided positive control reaction and a negative control reaction. The final libraries underwent checking on an Agilent 4200 TapeStation D1000 ScreenTape, volumetric pooling, and quantification by qPCR. An Illumina NextSeq500 fitted with a MidOutput 150-cycle cartridge performed the sequencing, running 156 Read1 cycles and 15 Index1 cycles with the kit's custom primers. The pooled library was loaded at 0.9 to 1 pM, with a roughly 20% PhiX control spiked in. The original pipeline was this. The vendor-processed data were analyzed in R, and a clonotype was defined as all T cells that share the same CDR3 nucleotide sequence. For clone abundance analyses, frequencies were normalized to the 10,000 most abundant clones in each sample. Public T cell clones, which averaged fewer than five per sample, were removed prior to analysis. Tumor-enriched and baseline blood-enriched clonotypes were defined by at least a 32-fold difference in abundance between compartments. Clonotypes expanded or contracted between blood time points were identified with a beta-binomial differential abundance model. The Baroni-Urbani and Buser coefficient was used to measure tumor-blood repertoire similarity, and groups were compared with two-tailed Wilcoxon tests in R. TCRdb obtained this table from immuneACCESS and retained in-frame rearrangements with V and J assigned. These tables miss some clones; where compared with another copy, unresolved V genes account for less than half of the shortfall, and the remainder is unexplained. D and trimming come from the DNA, and the V and J calls and clone size come from that table. The table for this sample lists about 130,000 clones; over 75% of them were counted only once. The biggest ten clones account for approximately 12% of the sample.

Recombination connected TRBV18 to TRBJ1-3; matching of 6 bases hints at TRBD1 as the D gene. The sequences come from blood, collected from a patient whose treatment included radiotherapy and nephrectomy. This TCR derives from a woman aged 45-59 years with renal cell carcinoma. The DNA reads as follows: TGTGCCAGCTCACAGAACAGGGATGGAAACACCATATATTTT. Translated, this gives CASSQNRDGNTIYF.